A single sample gave rise to the 10 T cell receptor beta chains below, sequenced in a study of chemoradiotherapy in HPV16-positive cancers (dated by TCRdb to between 2021 and 2022). Libraries came from the immunoSEQ multiplex PCR assay. Held by TCRdb, this immuneACCESS table contains in-frame sequences only and omits some clones. Under half of the omission traces to an unresolved V gene where checked; the cause of the rest is unknown. In this sample the table shows more than 15,000 clones, about four fifths of which occur a single time. Of the sample, 9.5% to 13% is held by the ten largest clones. The biological material was taken from a patient who underwent chemoradiotherapy. The receptors shown here come from a human donor with HPV-associated anogenital cancer.

Only a few counts were recorded for this clone. This sequence joins TRBV2 and TRBJ2-1; TRBD2 might be the D (7 bases). Trimming cost V 7 bases and J 7 bases, with 14 bases left between them. CDR1 and CDR2 (germline): SNHLY, FYNNEI. This CDR3 has 13 amino acids. The CDR3 bases are TGTGCCAGCAATGGAGGGGGGGAGAATGAGCAGTTCTTC. Residues: CASNGGGENEQFF.

This chain uses TRBV7-8 with TRBJ2-4; perhaps D is TRBD1 or TRBD2 (5 bases each). V was pared by 1 base and J by 1 base, with 17 bases between. Germline loops: CDR1 SGHVS, CDR2 FQNEAQ. The CDR3 length is 18 residues. Here the CDR3 reads CASSLGAGASGAKNIQYF. Here the CDR3 DNA reads TGTGCCAGCAGCTTAGGGGCCGGGGCGTCGGGGGCCAAAAACATTCAGTACTTC. Based on the CDR3 plus reference TRBV7-8 and TRBJ2-4, the full variable domain is GAGVSQSPRYKVAKRGQDVALRCDPISGHVSLFWYQQALGQGPEFLTYFQNEAQLDKSGLPSDRFFAERPEGSVSTLKIQRTQQEDSAVYLCASSLGAGASGAKNIQYFGAGTRLSVL.

V gene TRBV28 combines with J gene TRBJ2-5; tentatively, D is TRBD1 or TRBD2 (5 bases each). The CDR3 has 15 residues. Looked up from germline, CDR1 is MDHEN and CDR2 is SYDVKM. Trimming removed 2 bases at V and 5 bases at J, with 15 bases between. CDR3 nucleotide sequence: TGTGCCAGCAGTTTAGGGGGTAGAGAGATGGAGACCCAGTACTTC. Its translation is CASSLGGREMETQYF.

J is TRBJ2-7 and V is TRBV10-3; the D gene could be TRBD1 or TRBD2 (5 bases each). The CDR3 runs 11 residues. The V end was cut by 8 bases, the J end by 4 bases, with 9 bases between. Germline assignment: CDR1 ENHRY and CDR2 SYGVKD. The CDR3 reads CAIGTGYEQYF. CDR3 sequence (DNA): TGTGCCATCGGGACCGGGTACGAGCAGTACTTC.

This clone was seen more than once but under ten times. The chain recombines TRBV6-5 with TRBJ2-5; 10 nucleotides line up with TRBD1. This CDR3 is 14 amino acids long. The germline CDR1 and CDR2 sequences are MNHEY and SVGAGI. V gave up 2 bases and J gave up 4 bases; unmatched junction bases: 1. The chain's CDR3 is CASSYRTGGETQYF. CDR3 DNA: TGTGCCAGCAGTTACAGGACAGGGGGAGAGACCCAGTACTTC.

DNA for the CDR3: TGTGCCAGCAGCTCGTTACAGGGTTTTTATTCACCCCTCCACTTT. The encoded protein is CASSSLQGFYSPLHF. The chain carries TRBV5-6 and TRBJ1-6; maybe TRBD1 (6 bases). Germline CDR1 is SGHDT and CDR2 is YYEEEE. The CDR3 consists of 15 residues. The V end lost 3 bases, the J end lost 8 bases, and 15 bases lay between the germline ends.

The rearrangement links TRBV7-2 to TRBJ2-4, with D perhaps matching TRBD1 or TRBD2 (5 bases each). The CDR3 is 14 amino acids. The germline CDR1 and CDR2 sequences are SGHTA and FQGNSA. Between the trimmed V and J ends, which lost 3 bases and 7 bases, there was a span of 13 bases. The chain's CDR3 is CASSLSGQNNIQYF. CDR3 sequence (DNA): TGTGCCAGCAGCTTGAGCGGACAAAATAACATTCAGTACTTC.

In its sample, this clone was seen a few times. The gene calls are TRBV27 and TRBJ2-1; D gene unclear. V was cut by 6 bases and J by 2 bases, with 20 bases left in between. CDR1 and CDR2 (germline): MNHEY, SMNVEV (reference sequence). The CDR3 runs to 17 residues. CDR3 residues: CASSRTSTTRPYNEQFF. CDR3 coding DNA: TGTGCCAGCAGCCGAACCTCGACGACCCGTCCCTACAATGAGCAGTTCTTC.

This chain links TRBV5-6 with TRBJ1-2; D is undetermined. This CDR3 is built from 15 residues. The V and J ends lost 4 bases and 2 bases respectively, with 15 bases between them. Germline loops: CDR1 SGHDT, CDR2 YYEEEE. In DNA form, the CDR3 reads TGTGCCAGCAGCCGGGCGCGGACGGCGAACTATGGCTACACCTTC. This translates into CASSRARTANYGYTF.

The rearrangement uses TRBV10-3 and TRBJ1-6, with 9 bases lining up with TRBD1. The CDR3 contains 14 residues. The germline CDR1 and CDR2 sequences are ENHRY and SYGVKD. Germline trimming cut 6 bases from V and 7 bases from J; bases unmatched to any gene: 4. The CDR3 DNA sequence: TGTGCCATCAGAGAGACAGGGGGAAATTCACCCCTCCACTTT. It encodes CAIRETGGNSPLHF.